This is a list of T cell receptor beta chains from one sample in a study of shared clonotypes between healthy human individuals. Sequenced by immunoSEQ multiplex PCR; TCRdb stores in-frame clones only, minus some. In the table there are hundreds of thousands of clones, more than 60% of which are singletons. Source material: memory CD4+ T cells sorted from blood. The receptors come from a man aged 25-45 years in good health. The CDR3 runs from the conserved cysteine through the conserved F or W.

v_gene	j_gene	CDR3aa
TRBV18	TRBJ2-3	CASSPMAGGGTQYF
TRBV5-5	TRBJ2-7	CASSLAGTDNYEQYF
TRBV7-9	TRBJ1-2	CASSIPAGGDYGYTF
TRBV27	TRBJ1-1	CASSTVRGTEAFF
TRBV2	TRBJ1-3	CASRDRSRSGNTIYF
TRBV5-1	TRBJ2-5	CASSLELAGVETQYF
TRBV10-3	TRBJ1-5	CAISESASKSQHF
TRBV5-5	TRBJ1-1	CASSLEGWGLTGTEAFF
TRBV12-2	TRBJ1-5	CASRLAAFQGELPQPQHF
TRBV6-9	TRBJ2-5	CASSYVRQETQYF